These 23 T cell receptor beta chains came from one sample sequenced in a study of blood T cell repertoires in COVID-19. The table came from immunoSEQ multiplex PCR; TCRdb's copy has only in-frame clones and leaves some out. The table has 220,000 or so clones, 65% to 85% seen once; the top ten hold roughly 2.3%. Sequenced input: peripheral blood. Receptors were obtained from a woman aged 60-70 years with acute or convalescent COVID-19.

The chain carries TRBV28 and TRBJ1-1; 9 nucleotides match TRBD1. The CDR3 is 17 residues long. In germline, CDR1 is MDHEN, CDR2 SYDVKM. With 5 bases clipped from V and 1 base from J, the junction kept 11 bases outside the gene matches. CDR3 loop: CASSPVLWGQGNTEAFF. The CDR3 region has the DNA TGTGCCAGCAGTCCCGTCCTTTGGGGACAGGGGAACACTGAAGCTTTCTTT.

V and J are TRBV27 and TRBJ1-5; 7 bases fit TRBD1. V lost 1 base to trimming and J lost 4 bases; unmatched junction nucleotides: 7. Germline V gene lookup returns CDR1 MNHEY and CDR2 SMNVEV (reference sequence). The CDR3 sequence is 16 residues long. The CDR3 is CASSLLGQDLNQPQHF. CDR3 in DNA: TGTGCCAGCAGTTTATTAGGACAGGACTTAAATCAGCCCCAGCATTTT.

The chain couples TRBV19 to TRBJ2-3; 10 nucleotides line up with TRBD2. CDR1 and CDR2 (germline): LNHDA, SQIVND (reference sequence). With 7 bases clipped from V and 8 bases from J, the junction kept 9 bases outside the gene matches. This CDR3 region has 14 residues. In DNA form, the CDR3 reads TGTGCCAGTAATGGAGCGGGGGGGCCTCGTACGCAGTATTTT. Protein sequence: CASNGAGGPRTQYF.

This clone showed up just a few times. The V call is TRBV28, the J call TRBJ2-7; 8 nucleotides line up with TRBD1. J lost 2 bases, V lost 6 bases, and 12 bases had no gene match. The CDR3 consists of 16 residues. CDR1 MDHEN and CDR2 SYDVKM come from the germline V gene. CDR3 loop: CASSQTGVIFPYEQYF. CDR3 DNA: TGTGCCAGCAGCCAGACAGGGGTGATTTTCCCCTACGAGCAGTACTTC.

The V call is TRBV14, the J call TRBJ1-1; a possible D gene is TRBD1 (5 bases). CDR1 and CDR2 from the germline V gene are SGHDN and FVKESK. The CDR3 sequence is 13 residues long. V was trimmed by 4 bases and J by 1 base, leaving 7 bases between them. CDR3 sequence: CASSRQPNTEAFF. The CDR3, as DNA: TGTGCCAGCAGCCGACAGCCGAACACTGAAGCTTTCTTT.

The V gene is TRBV29-1, the J gene TRBJ2-5; 8 bases align to TRBD2. Trimming at V came to 6 bases and at J to 6 bases, leaving 12 bases not matched to a gene. The CDR3 spans 14 residues. Germline CDR1 and CDR2: SQVTM and ANQGSEA. As DNA, the CDR3 is TGCAGCGTGGACGGGACTAGTGACGGAAAGACCCAGTACTTC. Amino acid sequence: CSVDGTSDGKTQYF.

V gene TRBV19 combines with J gene TRBJ1-1, with D perhaps TRBD1 (5 bases). This CDR3 region has 14 residues. CDR1 is LNHDA and CDR2 is SQIVND in the germline V gene (reference sequence). Trimming pared 6 bases from V and 1 base from J, leaving 12 bases between. The CDR3 DNA is TGTGCCAGTAGACCTTCGGGGGGGAACACTGAAGCTTTCTTT. Its protein product is CASRPSGGNTEAFF.

The chain links TRBV3-1 (or the pseudogene TRBV3-2) to TRBJ1-1; 7 bases map to TRBD1. The junction had 5 bases not matched to a gene; V was cut back by 1 base and J by 3 bases. CDR1 and CDR2 from the germline V gene are LGHDT and YNNKEL (reference sequence). The CDR3 consists of 15 residues. The DNA for the CDR3 is TGTGCCAGCAGCCAAGGACAGGGCAGCGACACTGAAGCTTTCTTT. This codes for CASSQGQGSDTEAFF.

V and J are TRBV6-6 and TRBJ1-3; 7 bases line up with TRBD1. This CDR3 spans 14 amino acids. The germline CDR1 and CDR2 sequences are MNHNY and SVGAGI (reference sequence). After removal of 6 bases from V and 0 bases from J, the junction contained 2 bases not matched to a gene. The CDR3 DNA reads as TGTGCCAGCAGGGACAGGTTCTCTGGAAACACCATATATTTT. This translates into CASRDRFSGNTIYF.

Comment on this clone: At the DNA level, this CDR3 is encoded by other sequences in the same sample as well. This chain joins TRBV29-1 and TRBJ1-1, with a possible D match to TRBD1 (5 bases). Trimming removed 7 bases at V and 1 base at J, with 7 bases between. Germline values: CDR1 SQVTM, CDR2 ANQGSEA. The CDR3 spans 11 residues. The CDR3 region has the DNA TGCAGCGGTGGACAGAACACTGAAGCTTTCTTT. Encoded protein: CSGGQNTEAFF.

The V and J genes are TRBV18 and TRBJ2-6; possible D gene TRBD2, 6 bases. The germline V gene has CDR1 KGHSH and CDR2 LQKENI. Trimming shortened V by 8 bases and J by 1 base, and 12 bases separated the two germline ends. The CDR3 totals 15 residues. The CDR3 protein is CASRIGGSGANVLTF. In DNA form, the CDR3 reads TGTGCCAGCCGAATCGGGGGATCTGGGGCCAACGTCCTGACTTTC. Based on the CDR3 plus reference TRBV18 and TRBJ2-6, the full variable domain is NAGVMQNPRHLVRRRGQEARLRCSPMKGHSHVYWYRQLPEEGLKFMVYLQKENIIDESGMPKERFSAEFPKEGPSILRIQQVVRGDSAAYFCASRIGGSGANVLTFGAGSRLTVL.

This CDR3 is CASSSDRDNEQFF. DNA for the CDR3: TGTGCCAGCAGCTCAGACAGAGACAATGAGCAGTTCTTC. The chain links TRBV7-3 to TRBJ2-1; D might be TRBD1 (5 bases). Germline values: CDR1 SGHTA, CDR2 FQGTGA. The ends were cut back, 4 bases at V and 5 bases at J, with 9 bases in the middle. CDR3 length equals 13 residues.

The V gene is TRBV4-2, the J gene TRBJ2-3, with 9 bases lining up with TRBD2. The junction had 4 bases not matched to a gene; V was cut back by 3 bases and J by 3 bases. The CDR3 is 15 amino acids. Germline assignment: CDR1 LGHNA and CDR2 YNFKEQ. The CDR3 DNA is TGTGCCAGCAGCCAGCCGGGACTAGCTACAGATACGCAGTATTTT. Its protein product is CASSQPGLATDTQYF.

V and J are TRBV6-5 and TRBJ2-1; D is ambiguous. The germline V and J ends were trimmed by 2 bases and 0 bases, with 11 bases remaining between them. This CDR3 is built from 16 residues. In germline, CDR1 is MNHEY, CDR2 SVGAGI. The CDR3 sequence is CASSYGRISSYNEQFF. For the CDR3, the DNA is TGTGCCAGCAGTTACGGCCGAATAAGCTCCTACAATGAGCAGTTCTTC.

J is TRBJ1-2 and V is TRBV28; no definite D call. This CDR3 has 12 amino acids. The germline CDR1 and CDR2 sequences are MDHEN and SYDVKM. The germline V and J ends were trimmed by 4 bases and 5 bases, with 8 bases remaining between them. CDR3: CASSSSRYGYTF. Here the CDR3 DNA reads TGTGCCAGCAGTTCAAGCCGGTATGGCTACACCTTC.

This chain links TRBV7-9 with TRBJ2-7; 10 nucleotides agree with TRBD2. Germline V gene data show CDR1 as SEHNR and CDR2 as FQNEAQ (reference sequence). The CDR3 is 15 amino acids. Trimming at V came to 0 bases and at J to 2 bases, leaving 1 base not matched to a gene. CDR3 DNA: TGTGCCAGCAGCTTAGCCACTAGCGGGACCTACGAGCAGTACTTC. Translating gives CASSLATSGTYEQYF.

This chain connects TRBV2 to TRBJ2-3; D ambiguous. V shed 3 bases and J shed 8 bases, with 12 bases lying between them. The CDR3 length is 13 residues. Germline V CDR1 and CDR2: SNHLY, FYNNEI. The CDR3 coding sequence is TGTGCCAGCAGTGATATCGGCCCAGGTACGCAGTATTTT. Translating it yields CASSDIGPGTQYF. Combining the CDR3 with reference TRBV2 and TRBJ2-3 gives the whole variable domain EPEVTQTPSHQVTQMGQEVILRCVPISNHLYFYWYRQILGQKVEFLVSFYNNEISEKSEIFDDQFSVERPDGSNFTLKIRSTKLEDSAMYFCASSDIGPGTQYFGPGTRLTVL.

The chain joins TRBV30 to TRBJ2-7; D ambiguous. The CDR3 is 12 residues long. Trimming removed 6 bases at V and 5 bases at J, with 14 bases between. Germline CDR1 and CDR2: GTSNPN and SVGIG (reference sequence). CDR3 sequence (DNA): TGTGCCTGTCCCCCCCTAGATCACGAGCAGTACTTC. Its protein is CACPPLDHEQYF.

This chain joins TRBV10-3 and TRBJ1-1; 7 positions agree with TRBD1. Trimming removed 8 bases from V and 3 bases from J; junction bases left unmatched: 6. The CDR3 extends over 13 amino acids. Per germline, CDR1 ENHRY and CDR2 SYGVKD. The CDR3 region is CAIGSDRDTEAFF. As DNA, the CDR3 is TGTGCCATCGGCTCTGACAGGGACACTGAAGCTTTCTTT.

Only one count was recorded for this clone. This sequence joins TRBV5-4 and TRBJ1-5; no clear D gene. The CDR3 is 15 amino acids. The germline CDR1 and CDR2 sequences are SGHNT and YYREEE (reference sequence). Between the trimmed V and J ends, which lost 2 bases and 7 bases, there was a span of 16 bases. The DNA for the CDR3 is TGTGCCAGCAGCTTCCGACCCGGCACGGGGCAGCCCCAGCATTTT. Its protein product is CASSFRPGTGQPQHF.

The chain is built from TRBV7-2 and TRBJ1-1, with D unresolved. CDR3 length: 12 amino acids. The germline CDR1 and CDR2 sequences are SGHTA and FQGNSA. Trimming took 6 bases from V and 4 from J, leaving 9 bases between them. Written as DNA, the CDR3 is TGTGCCAGCAGGGCAGGTCCCACTGAAGCTTTCTTT. Translation: CASRAGPTEAFF.

This rearrangement joins TRBV19 to TRBJ1-6; 8 nucleotides line up with TRBD1. From germline, CDR1 is LNHDA and CDR2 SQIVND (reference sequence). This CDR3 region has 14 residues. V lost 1 base and J lost 12; bases outside the gene matches: 5. CDR3 loop: CASSIGTGNGPLHF. In DNA, the CDR3 is TGTGCCAGTAGTATAGGGACAGGGAATGGACCCCTCCACTTT.

V and J are TRBV2 and TRBJ1-3; D possibly corresponds to TRBD1 (6 bases). Germline CDR1 reads SNHLY; CDR2 reads FYNNEI. Deletions cut 1 base from V and 1 base from J, with 23 bases between. The CDR3 consists of 20 residues. The CDR3 spells CASSEVGADMALSSGNTIYF. CDR3 bases: TGTGCCAGCAGTGAAGTGGGGGCGGACATGGCCCTTTCTTCTGGAAACACCATATATTTT.